The rows below give T cell receptor beta chains drawn from one sample of a study of blood T cell repertoires in COVID-19. The table came from immunoSEQ multiplex PCR; TCRdb's copy has only in-frame clones and leaves some out. The sample contains tens of thousands of clones, 88% of which appear only once. Sequenced sample: PBMCs or T cells enriched from blood (not recorded which). The source of these receptors is a woman between 35 and 50 years old who had recovered from COVID-19. Both conserved end residues are part of each CDR3. The order of the fields is CDR3 length, J gene, V gene, CDR3 protein.

14	TRBJ1-2	TRBV3-1/TRBV3-2	CASSREQGSTGYTF
12	TRBJ1-5	TRBV5-8	CASGQGSQPQHF
17	TRBJ2-1	TRBV6-6	CASSPLLAGATYNEQFF
12	TRBJ1-2	TRBV12-3/TRBV12-4	CAGSWGSYGYTF
16	TRBJ2-3	TRBV5-4	CASRYGLAGRTDTQYF
17	TRBJ2-3	TRBV6-2/TRBV6-3	CASSSIRRGSSTDTQYF
14	TRBJ1-1	TRBV19	CASSISTGNTEAFF
15	TRBJ2-7	TRBV6-5	CASSYAGGESYEQYF
16	TRBJ2-5	TRBV5-5	CASSPGLSGGAETQYF
14	TRBJ1-2	TRBV3-1/TRBV3-2	CASSPRGRNYGYTF
15	TRBJ1-4	TRBV28	CATSLTGATNEKLFF
14	TRBJ1-6	TRBV5-6	CASSRGQGESPLHF
16	TRBJ2-7	TRBV7-2	CASSQNSGTGYDEQYF
14	TRBJ1-1	TRBV7-9	CASSLSVGQAEAFF
15	TRBJ1-3	TRBV5-1	CASSPIESSGNTIYF
16	TRBJ2-7	TRBV9	CASSVEGVNFAYEQYF
15	TRBJ2-6	TRBV9	CASSVILSGANVLTF
15	TRBJ2-2	TRBV7-7	CASSLDGGATGELFF
13	TRBJ2-5	TRBV27	CASRTLGEETQYF
18	TRBJ1-1	TRBV7-9	CASSGHRDTARLSPEAFF
18	TRBJ2-6	TRBV11-2	CASSVGTGTLSGANVLTF
15	TRBJ1-6	TRBV2	CASSETTGLLSPLHF
18	TRBJ2-4	TRBV19	CASSIALAGGIAKNIQYF